This T cell receptor (beta chain) originates from a study of blood T cell repertoires in COVID-19. On the study more broadly: The United States, Italy and Spain were the sources of the acute and convalescent COVID-19 samples.

Categorization into cohorts depended on clinical history that participants reported. Assay: immunoSEQ multiplex PCR; the TCRdb copy retains only in-frame clones and omits some. Here the sample spans around 150,000 clones, over 80% being singletons. This clone was recorded once. Other DNA sequences in this specimen translate into the identical CDR3. Germline CDR1 reads SGHRS; CDR2 reads YFSETQ. CDR3 length equals 14 residues. V lost 4 bases to trimming and J lost 5 bases; unmatched junction nucleotides: 5. The TCR originated in a woman between 55 and 75 years old who had recovered from COVID-19. The gene calls are TRBV5-1 and TRBJ1-2; 10 bases agree with TRBD1. Sequencing input: PBMCs or T cells enriched from blood (not recorded which). CDR3: CASSTGTGVYGYTF. CDR3 coding DNA: TGCGCCAGCAGCACCGGGACAGGGGTATATGGCTACACCTTC.